Below are 3 T cell receptor beta chains sequenced from a single sample in a study of shared clonotypes between healthy human individuals. Terminally differentiated effector memory CD45RA+ cells were left out of the naive CD8 fraction, which was CD45RO-negative and positively selected for CCR7. Assay: immunoSEQ multiplex PCR; the TCRdb copy retains only in-frame clones and omits some. The sample consists of roughly 2.1 million clones, 85% to 95% of them appearing once. The sequenced sample consisted of naive CD8+ T cells from PBMCs. The receptors were gathered from a man aged 18 to 30 in good health. Some clones in this sample may be carry-over from other donors' samples.

The chain employs TRBV5-1 and TRBJ2-3; TRBD2 aligns across 11 bases. Germline V CDR1 and CDR2: SGHRS, YFSETQ. The ends lost 3 bases at V and 6 bases at J; junction bases unmatched: 3. The CDR3 totals 14 residues. The CDR3 loop is CASSYSGRADTQYF. The CDR3 DNA sequence: TGCGCCAGCAGCTATAGCGGGAGGGCGGATACGCAGTATTTT.

The chain combines TRBV2 with TRBJ2-5; no definite D call. The CDR3 contains 14 residues. Germline V gene sequence: CDR1 SNHLY, CDR2 FYNNEI. V was trimmed by 4 bases and J by 5 bases, leaving 14 bases between them. This CDR3 reads CASSVPAPAETQYF. The CDR3 nucleotides are TGTGCCAGCAGTGTGCCAGCCCCTGCGGAGACCCAGTACTTC.

CDR3 DNA sequence: TGTGCCAGCAGTGAACGAACCTCGGGATTCGAGGTCAGCACAGATACGCAGTATTTT. It specifies CASSERTSGFEVSTDTQYF. The rearrangement uses TRBV6-1 and TRBJ2-3; perhaps TRBD2 as D (5 bases). CDR1 is MNHNS, CDR2 SASEGT, per germline. V lost 2 bases to trimming and J lost 0 bases, with 21 bases between them. This CDR3 has 19 amino acids.